This entry features one TCR beta chain sequence. Its antigen is not identified. The entry originates in a study of beta chain features in type 1 diabetes. The study's findings and limits: A moderate, significant TCRB CDR3 shortening appeared in type 1 diabetes across four CD4+ subsets.

The entirety of the isolated RNA underwent reverse transcription, so expressed TCRB transcripts were sequenced. The repertoire was sequenced with immunoSEQ multiplex PCR; TCRdb's copy has only in-frame clones and lacks some. The sample shows hundreds of thousands of clones, under 15% of them seen only once. The V end was cut by 1 base, the J end by 1 base, with 8 bases between. The germline gives CDR1 SGHTA, CDR2 FQGTGA. The CDR3 contains 16 residues. The chain is built from TRBV7-3 and TRBJ2-6, with D perhaps matching TRBD1 (5 bases). The sample comprised naive CD4+ T cells from blood. The sequence came from a man aged 18 to 30 with type 1 diabetes. DNA for the CDR3: TGTGCCAGCAGCTTAATCTCAGGGTCTGGGGCCAACGTCCTGACTTTC. Residues: CASSLISGSGANVLTF.